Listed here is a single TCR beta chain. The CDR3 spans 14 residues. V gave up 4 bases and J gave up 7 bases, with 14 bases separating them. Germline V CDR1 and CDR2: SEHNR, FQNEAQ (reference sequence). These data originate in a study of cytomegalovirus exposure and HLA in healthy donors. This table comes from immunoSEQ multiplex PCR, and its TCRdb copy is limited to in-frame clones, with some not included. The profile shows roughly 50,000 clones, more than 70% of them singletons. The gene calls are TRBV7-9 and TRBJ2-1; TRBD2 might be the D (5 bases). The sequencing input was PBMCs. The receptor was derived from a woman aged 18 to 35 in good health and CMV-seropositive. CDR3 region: CASSWNLADNEQFF. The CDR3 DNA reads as TGTGCCAGCAGCTGGAACCTAGCAGATAATGAGCAGTTCTTC.